These 6 T cell receptor beta chains were sequenced from one sample in a study of T cells in localized non-small cell lung cancer. Produced via immunoSEQ multiplex PCR; TCRdb's table is partial and in-frame only. The sample yields just over 20,000 clones, more than 70% seen once. The sequenced sample was PBMCs, obtained before any cancer treatment. These receptors all stem from a woman aged 40-69 years with stage II squamous cell lung carcinoma.

The V and J genes are TRBV11-2 and TRBJ2-5; 14 positions agree with TRBD2. Trimming took 5 bases from V and 5 from J; bases not matched to a gene: 10. CDR3 length equals 17 residues. Germline V gene lookup returns CDR1 SGHAT and CDR2 FQNNGV. CDR3 bases: TGTGCCAGCAGCCTCGGGACTAGCGGGAGCAGGATGGAGACCCAGTACTTC. The encoded protein is CASSLGTSGSRMETQYF.

The gene calls are TRBV7-9 and TRBJ2-2; D is perhaps TRBD2 (5 bases). Trimming left V 7 bases short and J 0 bases short, with 24 bases between. This CDR3 comprises 19 residues. The V gene's germline CDR1 is SEHNR and CDR2 FQNEAQ (reference sequence). CDR3 bases: TGTGCCAGCACCTCTTCGAGGGTAGAGCCGCGGTCGAACACCGGGGAGCTGTTTTTT. It encodes CASTSSRVEPRSNTGELFF.

This rearrangement joins TRBV30 to TRBJ2-7; D unresolved. V was shortened by 0 bases and J by 6 bases, with 6 bases between the two germline ends. The CDR3 has 11 residues. The V gene's germline CDR1 is GTSNPN and CDR2 SVGIG (reference sequence). The CDR3 DNA sequence: TGTGCCTGGAGTGTACTCGTCGAGCAGTACTTC. Translation: CAWSVLVEQYF.

The chain combines TRBV30 with TRBJ2-5, with D possibly being TRBD2 (5 bases). The CDR3 runs 12 residues. CDR1 is GTSNPN, CDR2 SVGIG, per germline (reference sequence). V gave up 2 bases and J gave up 5 bases, with 9 bases separating them. In nucleotides, the CDR3 is TGTGCCTGGAGTTGGGAGATGGAGACCCAGTACTTC. Translation gives CAWSWEMETQYF.

The chain links TRBV4-3 to TRBJ2-3; TRBD2 matches 7 bases. The CDR3 loop spans 15 amino acids. J gave up 3 bases and V 1 base, and 4 bases lay outside the gene matches. Germline V CDR1 and CDR2: LGHNA, YSLEER. In DNA form, the CDR3 reads TGCGCCAGCAGCCAAGGCGCGGGAGAGACAGATACGCAGTATTTT. This encodes CASSQGAGETDTQYF.

The chain joins TRBV5-1 to TRBJ1-2; maybe TRBD1 (5 bases). Germline V CDR1 and CDR2: SGHRS, YFSETQ. V was cut by 0 bases and J by 6 bases, with 15 bases left in between. This CDR3 spans 15 amino acids. The CDR3 DNA reads as TGCGCCAGCAGCTTGGTGGGCAGGGTTTTCGATGGCTACACCTTC. This codes for CASSLVGRVFDGYTF.